In this sample, the clone carrying this T cell receptor (beta chain) turned up many times. Its specificity is not known. This specimen comes from a study of T cells in Graves' hyperthyroidism and ophthalmopathy. Study-wide points: The model anticipated ophthalmopathy a median about six months pre-onset. Within blood appeared most thyroid clonotypes that had expanded above 0.001.

The ends lost 7 bases at V and 4 bases at J; junction bases unmatched: 4. Per germline, CDR1 LNHDA and CDR2 SQIVND (reference sequence). The CDR3 is 14 amino acids. Amplified TCR beta CDR3 regions derived from RNA transcripts. The HTBI primer set served for first-round RT-PCR of the TCR CDR3. One entry per CDR3 protein, called by TCRdb with MiXCR from the multiplex PCR reads. The table lists 550,000 to 700,000 distinct CDR3 sequences, roughly 50% of them singletons, with about 20% in the top ten. The sequenced sample consisted of peripheral blood or thyroid tissue (not recorded which). This chain connects TRBV19 to TRBJ2-2; 9 bases fit TRBD1. The receptor was isolated from an adult woman with Graves' disease, either hyperthyroidism or ophthalmopathy (not recorded which). The CDR3 DNA reads TGTGCCAGTACAATACAGGGGGCCACCGGGGAGCTGTTTTTT. Protein: CASTIQGATGELFF. The variable domain in full, with the rest retrieved from reference TRBV19 and TRBJ2-2, is DGGITQSPKYLFRKEGQNVTLSCEQNLNHDAMYWYRQDPGQGLRLIYYSQIVNDFQKGDIAEGYSVSREKKESFPLTVTSAQKNPTAFYLCASTIQGATGELFFGEGSRLTVL.